The source of this T cell receptor (beta chain) is a study of blood T cell repertoires in COVID-19. Looking at the study overall: Whether acute or convalescent, the COVID-19 samples came from the United States, Italy and Spain.

CDR3 size: 16 residues. In germline, CDR1 is SGHDT, CDR2 YYEEEE. V lost 2 bases, J lost 4 bases, and 10 bases stayed unmatched. Profiled with immunoSEQ multiplex PCR; TCRdb holds only in-frame clones, not every one. The sample has under 350,000 clones; approximately 90% are singletons. The TCR originated in a man aged 40-50 years with acute or convalescent COVID-19. The chain recombines TRBV5-6 with TRBJ2-7; 9 positions match TRBD1. Sequencing was carried out using peripheral blood. The CDR3 sequence is CASSFFQPGQGYEQYF. CDR3 DNA sequence: TGTGCCAGCAGCTTCTTTCAGCCGGGACAGGGTTACGAGCAGTACTTC.